This entry lists 11 T cell receptor beta chains sequenced from one sample in a study of T cell repertoires in cytomegalovirus infection. TCRdb redid the calling of the reads with MiXCR, one entry per CDR3 protein. This sample yields some 900,000 distinct CDR3 sequences, of which about 30% are seen a single time; 9.5% to 15% belongs to the top ten. Their antigens remain unidentified. The material was cultured CD8+ T cells from PBMCs, obtained from culture after CMV antigen stimulation. Source of these receptors: a human donor in good health (CMV status not recorded). Some clones in this sample may be carry-over from other donors' samples.

The chain uses TRBV12-3 or TRBV12-4 and TRBJ2-3; D is uncertain. CDR3 length: 15 amino acids. V lost 4 bases and J lost 2, with 13 bases in between. CDR3 sequence: CASSWTQTFTDTQYF. The CDR3 DNA sequence: TGTGCCAGCAGTTGGACGCAGACCTTCACAGATACGCAGTATTTT.

The chain joins TRBV27 to TRBJ2-2; D is perhaps TRBD1 (6 bases). V was shortened by 7 bases and J by 1 base, with 10 bases between the two germline ends. Looked up from germline, CDR1 is MNHEY and CDR2 is SMNVEV (reference sequence). The length of the CDR3 is 14 residues. The CDR3 reads CASTGQRNTGELFF. CDR3 bases: TGTGCCAGCACAGGACAGCGGAACACCGGGGAGCTGTTTTTT.

This chain uses TRBV3-1 with TRBJ2-7; D might be TRBD1 (7 bases). The germline V gene has CDR1 LGHDT and CDR2 YNNKEL (reference sequence). Trimming stripped 4 bases from V and 5 bases from J, with 15 bases between. This CDR3 contains 14 residues. The chain's CDR3 is CASSPLTGRNEQYF. The CDR3, as DNA: TGTGCCAGCAGCCCTCTGACAGGGAGGAACGAGCAGTACTTC.

This clonotype occurred a few times. V and J are TRBV7-6 and TRBJ1-1; D might be TRBD1 (6 bases). Germline V lookup: CDR1 SGHVS, CDR2 FNYEAQ. The CDR3 totals 14 residues. Trimming took off 4 bases at V and 4 bases at J, with 13 bases between the two ends. Here the CDR3 reads CASSSGTKTTEAFF. DNA for the CDR3: TGTGCCAGCAGCTCCGGGACAAAAACCACTGAAGCTTTCTTT.

V and J are TRBV9 and TRBJ1-5; a weak D match, TRBD1 (5 bases). V was clipped by 3 bases and J by 5 bases, with 12 bases between them. The CDR3 spans 14 residues. Germline CDR1 SGDLS, CDR2 YYNGEE. The CDR3 nucleotides read TGTGCCAGCAGCGCCGGACATAAAGATCAGCCCCAGCATTTT. Translated: CASSAGHKDQPQHF. Filled out from reference TRBV9 and TRBJ1-5, the complete variable domain reads DSGVTQTPKHLITATGQRVTLRCSPRSGDLSVYWYQQSLDQGLQFLIQYYNGEERAKGNILERFSAQQFPDLHSELNLSSLELGDSALYFCASSAGHKDQPQHFGDGTRLSIL.

This clonotype has only a few counts. V gene TRBV10-3 combines with J gene TRBJ1-3, with 8 bases that match TRBD1. The J segment lost 0 bases and the V segment lost 6 bases, leaving 4 bases of the junction unmatched. This CDR3 comprises 15 residues. CDR1 is ENHRY, CDR2 SYGVKD, per germline. The CDR3 protein is CAIRGDRSSGNTIYF. For the CDR3, the DNA is TGTGCCATCAGGGGGGACAGGAGCTCTGGAAACACCATATATTTT.

This clonotype was detected many times. V usage is TRBV4-3 and J usage is TRBJ1-1; 9 bases are shared with TRBD1. J lost 0 bases, V lost 4 bases, and 9 bases had no gene match. Germline V gene sequence: CDR1 LGHNA, CDR2 YSLEER. The length of the CDR3 is 17 residues. CDR3 region: CASSPTGTGSMNTEAFF. As DNA, the CDR3 is TGCGCCAGCAGCCCTACCGGGACAGGGTCCATGAACACTGAAGCTTTCTTT.

V is TRBV7-2 and J is TRBJ1-6; D gene uncertain. This CDR3 contains 13 residues. From germline, CDR1 is SGHTA and CDR2 FQGNSA. The V and J ends lost 6 bases and 7 bases respectively, with 10 bases between them. The chain's CDR3 is CASSEQENSPLHF. The CDR3 DNA follows: TGTGCCAGCAGTGAGCAGGAGAATTCACCCCTCCACTTT.

This sequence joins TRBV10-3 and TRBJ2-4; D perhaps matches TRBD2 (6 bases). The CDR3 totals 17 residues. Per the germline V gene, CDR1 is ENHRY and CDR2 is SYGVKD. Trimming pared 0 bases from V and 0 bases from J, leaving 12 bases between. The CDR3 sequence is CAISESPGELAKNIQYF. CDR3 DNA sequence: TGTGCCATCAGTGAGTCGCCGGGGGAACTAGCCAAAAACATTCAGTACTTC.

This clonotype was detected only a few times. The chain links TRBV27 to TRBJ1-5; 7 positions match TRBD1. Trimming at V came to 5 bases and at J to 7 bases, leaving 14 bases not matched to a gene. CDR1 and CDR2 (germline): MNHEY, SMNVEV (reference sequence). The CDR3 spans 16 residues. This chain's CDR3 is CASSLTPTGLRQPQHF. CDR3 DNA: TGTGCCAGCAGTCTTACCCCGACAGGGCTAAGACAGCCCCAGCATTTT.

This clonotype has a handful of counts. The CDR3 bases are TGTGCCAGCAGTGATCAGGTCGATGGCTACACCTTC. The encoded protein is CASSDQVDGYTF. The rearrangement joins TRBV6-1 to TRBJ1-2; unclear D gene. This CDR3 comprises 12 residues. V lost 3 bases, J lost 6 bases, and 8 bases lay in between. Germline V gives CDR1 MNHNS, CDR2 SASEGT.